A selection of T cell receptor beta chains follows, all from one sample in a study of T cells in tuberculosis. Sequenced by immunoSEQ multiplex PCR; TCRdb stores in-frame clones only, minus some. The data contain 70,000 to 95,000 clones, approximately 91% of them singletons. Specimen: CD1b-GMM tetramer-negative cells sorted from PBMCs. These receptors originate from an adult woman with latent tuberculosis. Each CDR3 is given with its conserved first and last residue. A D gene is named only where the DNA matches it firmly. Clone size is shown for a subset of rows, as once, few, many or a class of expanded clone.

>-|TRBV6-4|-|TRBJ2-3
TGTGCCAGCAGTCATGGACTTGACACAGATACGCAGTATTTT
CASSHGLDTDTQYF
>few|TRBV30|-|TRBJ2-2
TGTGCCTGGAGTCACAATCGGGAGCTGTTTTTT
CAWSHNRELFF
>-|TRBV13|-|TRBJ2-5
TGTGCCAGCAGCTCCCGACGCAACGGACTGGAAGAGACCCAGTACTTC
CASSSRRNGLEETQYF
>once|TRBV19|TRBD2|TRBJ2-2
TGTGCCACCACATATGGAGCGGGGGGGAGGAAAGGGGAGCTGTTTTTT
CATTYGAGGRKGELFF
>-|TRBV11-2|TRBD1|TRBJ1-1
TGTGCCAGCAGCCCCCGGACAGGGGTGAACACTGAAGCTTTCTTT
CASSPRTGVNTEAFF
>-|TRBV30|-|TRBJ2-1
TGTGCCTGGATCCCCTCAGCGCGTTACAATGAGCAGTTCTTC
CAWIPSARYNEQFF
>few|TRBV5-1|TRBD1|TRBJ2-7
TGCGCCAGCAGCAGCCTTGGACAGGGTTCCTACGAGCAGTACTTC
CASSSLGQGSYEQYF
>-|TRBV10-2|-|TRBJ1-5
TGCGCCAGCAGTGAGTCAGGGGGCAATCAGCCCCAGCATTTT
CASSESGGNQPQHF
>-|TRBV18|TRBD1|TRBJ1-5
TGTGCCAGCTCCCTAGGGACAGGGGGCGGACAGCCCCAGCATTTT
CASSLGTGGGQPQHF
>once|TRBV5-4|TRBD1|TRBJ1-1
TGTGCCAGCAGCTTGGCCGGGACAGGGGTATTGAACACTGAAGCTTTCTTT
CASSLAGTGVLNTEAFF
>once|TRBV2|-|TRBJ2-7
TGTGCCAGCAGTGAGTCCAGGGGTTTATACGAGCAGTACTTC
CASSESRGLYEQYF
>-|TRBV19|-|TRBJ1-3
TGTGCCAGTAGCCTAGTTCGGGGAAGTGGAAACACCATATATTTT
CASSLVRGSGNTIYF
>-|TRBV9|-|TRBJ2-1
TGTGCCAGCAGCGTAGGGATGATCACAGGTAGCTCCTACAATGAGCAGTTCTTC
CASSVGMITGSSYNEQFF
>-|TRBV5-1|-|TRBJ2-5
TGTGCCAGCAGCTTGACCGGGTCCCAAGAGACCCAGTACTTC
CASSLTGSQETQYF
>-|TRBV30|TRBD1|TRBJ1-2
TGTGCCTGGAGTATAGGACAGGGGGTAGTTAGGGATGGCTACACCTTC
CAWSIGQGVVRDGYTF
>once|TRBV5-1|TRBD2|TRBJ2-4
TGCGCCAGCAGCTTGGTGGCTAGCGGGGGGTCGACCAAAAACATTCAGTACTTC
CASSLVASGGSTKNIQYF
>-|TRBV7-2|TRBD1|TRBJ2-2
TGTGCCAGCAGCTTTTACCCCCTCAGACGGCAGGGGGCCGGCGGGGAGCTGTTTTTT
CASSFYPLRRQGAGGELFF
>-|TRBV15|-|TRBJ1-1
TGTGCCACCAGCAGAGAGAGGGAACGCCCAGACACTGAAGCTTTCTTT
CATSRERERPDTEAFF
>-|TRBV27|-|TRBJ1-2
TGTGCCAGCAGTTTAGCAGCAGGGTCCGGCTACACCTTC
CASSLAAGSGYTF
>-|TRBV4-2|TRBD1|TRBJ2-5
TGTGCCAGCAGCCTAGGGACAGGGGGCCCCCAAGAGACCCAGTACTTC
CASSLGTGGPQETQYF
>-|TRBV6-5|TRBD2|TRBJ2-1
TGTGCCAGCAGCCTGACTAGCGGGGTATACAATGAGCAGTTCTTC
CASSLTSGVYNEQFF
>-|TRBV6-6|TRBD1|TRBJ2-7
TGTGCCAGCAGCCAGAAGGGACAGGGCGGAACAGGCGAGCAGTACTTC
CASSQKGQGGTGEQYF
>-|TRBV10-2|TRBD1|TRBJ2-1
TGCGCCAGCAATCTAGAGAAGACAGGGACGGGCGATGAGCAGTTCTTC
CASNLEKTGTGDEQFF
>-|TRBV18|TRBD1|TRBJ1-4
TGTGCCAGCTCACAAACCCAGGGGGAGAGTGAAAAACTGTTTTTT
CASSQTQGESEKLFF
>-|TRBV4-1|-|TRBJ2-7
TGCGCCAGCAGCCAAACAGGCGAGAGCTCCTACGAGCAGTACTTC
CASSQTGESSYEQYF
>-|TRBV2|-|TRBJ2-2
TGTGCCAGCAGCAGGACAGTGGACGGGGAGCTGTTTTTT
CASSRTVDGELFF
>-|TRBV9|-|TRBJ2-3
TGTGCCAGCAGCCCCGGGAGCACAGATACGCAGTATTTT
CASSPGSTDTQYF
>-|TRBV6-5|-|TRBJ2-1
TGTGCCAGCAGTGAGATTTACAATGAGCAGTTCTTC
CASSEIYNEQFF
>-|TRBV27|TRBD1|TRBJ1-6
TGTGCCAGCAGTTTAGACAGGGGTAATAATTCACCCCTCCACTTT
CASSLDRGNNSPLHF
>-|TRBV18|-|TRBJ1-4
TGTGCCAGCTCACCAGGGAGGGGAATCGAAAAACTGTTTTTT
CASSPGRGIEKLFF
>-|TRBV19|TRBD1|TRBJ2-6
TGTGCCAGTAGTATGAGACAGGGCGGCTCTGGGGCCAACGTCCTGACTTTC
CASSMRQGGSGANVLTF
>-|TRBV14|TRBD2|TRBJ2-1
TGTGCCAGCAGCCAAGACGGGGGGGCGAGGCGTGAGCAGTTCTTC
CASSQDGGARREQFF
>-|TRBV30|TRBD2|TRBJ2-7
TGTGCCTGGAGGGGAGGGATCGAGCAGTACTTC
CAWRGGIEQYF
>-|TRBV5-1|TRBD1|TRBJ1-6
TGCGCCAGCAGCTTGGTGGGCAGGGGGACTTATAATTCACCCCTCCACTTT
CASSLVGRGTYNSPLHF
>-|TRBV7-9|TRBD1|TRBJ2-3
TGTGCCAGCAGGGACAGGGGTGGGGATACGCAGTATTTT
CASRDRGGDTQYF
>-|TRBV6-6|TRBD1|TRBJ1-2
TGTGCCAGCAGTGTCGGACAGGCCTTCTATGGCTACACCTTC
CASSVGQAFYGYTF
>-|TRBV7-6|-|TRBJ2-7
TGTGCCAGCAGCTTGGGTAGCCATTCCTACGAGCAGTACTTC
CASSLGSHSYEQYF
>-|TRBV7-7|-|TRBJ2-3
TGTGCTAGCAGCTTACAGTCAGATACGCAGTATTTT
CASSLQSDTQYF
>-|TRBV19|-|TRBJ1-2
TGTGCCAGTAGTATGGACAGATCGTATGGCTACACCTTC
CASSMDRSYGYTF
>few|TRBV10-3|-|TRBJ2-1
TGTGCCATCAGTGACTTAAATGAGCAGTTCTTC
CAISDLNEQFF
>-|TRBV7-3|TRBD2|TRBJ2-2
TGTGCCAGCAGCTATAGCGGGGTTAACACCGGGGAGCTGTTTTTT
CASSYSGVNTGELFF
>-|TRBV13|TRBD1|TRBJ2-3
TGTGCCAGCAGCTCTAGGACAGGTTACACAGATACGCAGTATTTT
CASSSRTGYTDTQYF
>-|TRBV19|TRBD1|TRBJ1-1
TGTGCCAGTAGTATAAGGCCGGGACAGGGGGAAGCTTTCTTT
CASSIRPGQGEAFF